A single sample gave rise to the 9 T cell receptor beta chains below, sequenced in a study of Graves' ophthalmopathy and Graves' hyperthyroidism. Amplification of TCR beta CDR3 regions used RNA transcripts. The library came from an HTBI-primed first-round RT-PCR and a second-round multiplex PCR. A single record per CDR3 protein comes from TCRdb applying MiXCR to the multiplex PCR reads. The table includes 170,000 or so distinct CDR3 sequences, around 39% detected once. Sample: peripheral blood. Source of these receptors: a young man with Graves' ophthalmopathy.

The J gene is TRBJ1-1, the V gene TRBV6-5, with D possibly being TRBD1 (5 bases). CDR3 length: 13 amino acids. V dropped 6 bases and J dropped 1 base, with 9 bases sitting between them. Germline-derived CDR1 and CDR2 are MNHEY and SVGAGI. CDR3 amino acids: CASRYQGNTEAFF. CDR3 DNA: TGTGCCAGCAGGTATCAGGGGAACACTGAAGCTTTCTTT.

This clonotype appeared many times. In nucleotides, the CDR3 is TGTGCCAGCAGTTACGCTGGGGGCGCGGGCAATCAGCCCCAGCATTTT. Translated, it gives CASSYAGGAGNQPQHF. The chain employs TRBV6-5 and TRBJ1-5, with a weak D call TRBD1 (6 bases). V was pared by 2 bases and J by 2 bases, with 13 bases between. This CDR3 has 16 amino acids. The germline CDR1 and CDR2 sequences are MNHEY and SVGAGI.

V and J are TRBV7-9 and TRBJ2-7; D is ambiguous. The CDR3 sequence is 14 residues long. Germline-derived CDR1 and CDR2 are SEHNR and FQNEAQ (reference sequence). V was pared by 5 bases and J by 6 bases, with 17 bases between. CDR3 sequence reads: CASSQSALTLEQYF. CDR3 DNA: TGTGCCAGCAGCCAGAGTGCCCTGACCCTCGAGCAGTACTTC.

The V and J genes are TRBV6-2 or TRBV6-3 and TRBJ2-4, with D unclear. Germline CDR1 MNHEY, CDR2 SVGEGT. The CDR3 runs 13 residues. Trimming pared 11 bases from V and 4 bases from J, leaving 15 bases between. As DNA, the CDR3 is TGTGCCTGCCGTGCGGCAGGTAAAAACATTCAGTACTTC. Translated, it gives CACRAAGKNIQYF.

The V and J genes are TRBV6-2 or TRBV6-3 and TRBJ1-1, with 7 bases matching TRBD1. Unmatched junction bases numbered 13, after V lost 6 bases and J lost 3 bases. This CDR3 contains 16 residues. CDR1 and CDR2 from the germline V gene are MNHEY and SVGEGT. The chain's CDR3 is CASRSGTVLLYTEAFF. CDR3 coding DNA: TGTGCCAGCAGATCCGGGACAGTGCTGTTGTACACTGAAGCTTTCTTT.

This clonotype was seen ten or more times. The genes are TRBV7-3 and TRBJ1-1; D gene uncertain. Germline values: CDR1 SGHTA, CDR2 FQGTGA. This CDR3 contains 14 residues. V was cut by 0 bases and J by 4 bases, with 9 bases left in between. The CDR3 is CASSLTGVPTEAFF. CDR3 nucleotides: TGTGCCAGCAGCTTAACCGGGGTGCCCACTGAAGCTTTCTTT.

At least ten counts were recorded for this clonotype. The chain is built from TRBV18 and TRBJ2-2, with TRBD2 as a possible D gene (6 bases). V was cut by 3 bases and J by 4 bases, with 12 bases left in between. The CDR3 length is 15 residues. Germline V gives CDR1 KGHSH, CDR2 LQKENI. Here the CDR3 DNA reads TGTGCCAGCTCACCTTCCCAGACTAGCACCGGGGAGCTGTTTTTT. Amino acids: CASSPSQTSTGELFF.

The chain recombines TRBV6-2 or TRBV6-3 with TRBJ1-1; D is unclear. Trimming removed 6 bases at V and 11 bases at J, with 19 bases between. Germline V gives CDR1 MNHEY, CDR2 SVGEGT. This CDR3 is 13 amino acids long. This CDR3 is CASSFTPPTEAFF. The CDR3 bases are TGTGCCAGCAGCTTCACCCCCCCTACGGAGGCTTTCTTT.

The sample holds many counts of this clonotype. The chain carries TRBV6-2 or TRBV6-3 and TRBJ1-5; D gene uncertain. CDR1 and CDR2 (germline): MNHEY, SVGEGT. V dropped 7 bases and J dropped 7 bases, with 11 bases sitting between them. The CDR3 is 12 amino acids. CDR3 sequence (DNA): TGTGCCAGCAACCAGCCGCAGCAGCCCCAGCATTTT. Translating it yields CASNQPQQPQHF.